This T cell receptor (beta chain) is from a study of cytomegalovirus exposure and HLA in healthy donors (dated by TCRdb to 2017 to 2019). About the full investigation: An earlier analysis of around 600 of the donors reported 250 to 350 Gb of sequence data and around 110 million unique TCR beta sequences from around 200 million T cells. Roughly 310 gigabases of sequencing data and tens of millions of unique TCR sequences were included in an early release covering roughly 600 HLA-typed donors. Among the roughly 380 genotyped donors, 81% belonged to the genetic ancestry cluster associated with self-reported Caucasian donors. The study aimed to test whether signatures of past pathogen exposure could be identified by cataloging public T cell receptors. The study used immunosequencing to profile the T cell repertoires of 666 subjects and linked those repertoires to cytomegalovirus serostatus. Besides the first cohort of around 670 subjects, a separate validation cohort made up of 120 different subjects was used. The study combined high-throughput TCR immunosequencing, statistical association of individual TCRs with disease status, and machine learning to predict cytomegalovirus infection status. A later analysis re-examined previously published TCR beta repertoires from about 700 donors and added high-resolution HLA genotyping to investigate patterns of TCR occurrence. Rather than drawing on any new phenotypic data, the later analysis identified candidate immune exposures from TCR beta sequences and the way those sequences occurred across donors. An earlier analysis of 500 to 650 of the donors applied high-throughput TCR beta sequencing to assess whether each TCR beta V gene segment acted as functional or pseudogenic. Donor age, sex, ethnicity and CMV serostatus were compiled alongside the repertoire data. In a later genetic analysis, genome-wide SNP genotypes for about 55% of the roughly 670 donors were used, and that subset was treated as a discovery cohort. Every repertoire in the discovery cohort had been generated on one and the same sequencing platform. Both class I and class II loci were covered by HLA typing, at four-digit resolution. The number of typed donors differed by locus: about 620-630 for A, B, C, DRB1 and DQB1; 500 to 550 for DQA1; some 610 for DPA1; and roughly 450 for DPB1. About five DR-DQ haplotypes were treated as single units for association and clustering because of strong linkage in the cohort. Among roughly 400 genotyped donors of the cohort, an average of approximately 240,000 unique TCR beta nucleotide sequences was sequenced per donor, of which about 18% were non-productive. The paper's findings and limits, for the study overall: The cohort was sequenced for TCR beta chains only, and without alpha or paired-chain data the features that could be detected were limited. In the study, approximately 160 TCR beta chains were listed as associated with cytomegalovirus. In a later analysis, HLA-associated TCR beta chains showed more clonal expansion and lower generation probabilities than non-associated chains that were equally common. Some IMGT-functional V segments, including TRBV6-2 and TRBV6-3, could not be told apart with the 87-base-pair reads, so those segments were excluded. While some public TCRs were present in many individuals, most TCR sequences turned up only very rarely across donors. In a later analysis, 16,951 TCR beta sequences were associated with specific HLA alleles at a false discovery rate of 0.05. According to a later analysis, TCR association rates differed among HLA loci, with DRB1 alleles showing the most associated TCRs and HLA-C alleles showing the fewest. Presence/absence analyses assumed roughly uniform sequencing depth across donors, an assumption that may not hold. Because counts were too low, about 18 rarely observed V segments, including chromosome 9 orphons, were left out of the earlier analysis of approximately 500 of the donors. It was suggested by the authors that the approach could potentially be generalized to other disease states and immunological phenotypes. A cluster of highly shared sequence variants was judged likely to represent a technical artifact of the sequencing pipeline. In a later genetic analysis, a missense DCLRE1C variant was associated with V-gene and J-gene trimming of TCR beta chains, and the association was replicated in an independent cohort. Because some donors lacked HLA typing at each locus, the association tests relied only on the typed subset. Immune exposure information for the cohort was limited to CMV serostatus. A later analysis reported that several top co-occurrence clusters appeared linked to parvovirus B19, influenza, CMV and Epstein-Barr virus. The classifier was reported to diagnose cytomegalovirus status with high specificity and sensitivity in both the original and validation cohorts. According to a later genetic analysis, donors in an Asian-associated ancestry cluster had fewer N-insertions in productive TCRs than the approximately 630-donor mean. A further reported finding was that TCR beta sequences accurately predicted the HLA-A and HLA-B alleles for most subjects in the first cohort. In an earlier analysis of approximately 590 of the donors, most TCR beta V segments appeared in productive rearrangements about 87% or about 30% of the time, broadly matching IMGT annotations. Three of the identified cytomegalovirus-associated TCR beta chains were confirmed in vitro to be specific for cytomegalovirus antigens. When HLA alleles, especially DR and DQ, strongly co-occurred, attributing TCR associations to individual alleles was difficult. According to a later analysis, most CMV-associated TCR beta chains appeared to be HLA-restricted, and the HLA associations seemed to be driven largely by CMV exposure. Linkage disequilibrium might explain the correlated functional status among segregating V segments, but an unknown experimental factor could not be ruled out.

CDR3 length: 14 amino acids, cysteine to phenylalanine. CDR3 DNA only is kept here, 42 bases in frame from base 1. Via the germline V gene (reference sequence), CDR1 is SEHNR and CDR2 FQNEAQ. V sheds 6 bases and J sheds 5 bases, leaving 16 bases between their ends. Library preparation used the immunoSEQ multiplex PCR assay. The multiplex PCR relied on a mix of 60 forward primers for TCR Vbeta segments and 13 reverse primers for TCR Jbeta segments. Amplification of the CDR3 region of rearranged TCR beta genes was performed with a multiplex PCR assay on genomic DNA. On the Illumina HiSeq System, the amplified TCR beta libraries were sequenced as 87-base-pair reads. In the original analysis: In a later analysis, 80 million or so unique TCR beta chains were counted across the approximately 670 repertoires, and roughly 11 million of these chains were shared by at least two donors. Raw reads were error-corrected and collapsed into unique sequences by a nearest-neighbor algorithm in which closely related sequences were merged to remove PCR and sequencing errors. CDR3 sequences were aligned to IMGT reference sequences to assign V, D and J gene segments. For a sequence to be retained, at least a six-nucleotide match to both a V gene segment and a J gene segment was required. A rearrangement counted as productive if the CDR3 had no stop codons and remained in frame with V and J, and every other rearrangement counted as non-productive. Following IMGT convention, CDR3 was defined as the stretch from the second conserved V-encoded cysteine to the conserved J-encoded phenylalanine. Sequences without an unambiguous match to a single V gene segment were excluded from the earlier analysis of 450 to 650 of the donors. An earlier analysis of a few hundred of the donors classified V segments as functional when productive rearrangements were above 56.7% and as segregating when the standard deviation between donors was above 5%. A statistical classification framework was developed to diagnose cytomegalovirus status using the catalog of TCR beta chain sequences. In a later analysis, V and J genes were assigned by comparing TCR nucleotide sequences against IMGT/GENE-DB human TR gene sequences. Using the TCRdist pipeline, a later analysis assigned CDR3 sequences along with most-parsimonious VDJ recombination scenarios. In a later analysis, each TCR beta chain was defined by its CDR3 amino acid sequence together with its V-gene family, and reads lacking a unique V-gene family were excluded. To address suspected cross-contamination and a sequencing artifact, a later analysis removed under 600 highly shared, low-generation-probability nucleotide sequences. In a later analysis, a clonal expansion index for each public chain was calculated from normalized within-repertoire ranks of inferred template counts. In a later analysis, generation probabilities were computed using a VDJ recombination model fitted to out-of-frame rearrangements, and the results were checked against IGoR. In a later analysis, hypergeometric tests were used to score TCR-TCR, TCR-HLA and TCR-CMV co-occurrence, with a repertoire-size bias correction applied to TCR pairs. False discovery rates were estimated in a later analysis by permuting HLA or CMV assignments 20 times. In a later analysis, co-occurring TCRs were grouped using DBSCAN, and TCRdist sequence similarity was added for clustering within HLA-allele-positive subsets. Repertoires with fewer than 30,000 or more than 120,000 public chains, plus five repertoires with anomalous nucleotide sharing, were excluded from co-occurrence clustering. TCRdb took over this immuneACCESS table, retaining in-frame rearrangements with V and J assigned. Such tables are incomplete; in checked studies, under half of the missing clones stem from an unresolved V gene, and the remainder is unexplained. The V and J calls and clone size were taken over from that table, and D and trimming were inferred from the DNA. The sample contains 200,000 to 250,000 clones, roughly 89% of them found a single time. The ten largest clones represent more than 0.8% of the sample.

The cohort comprised fewer than 700 healthy bone marrow donors. All cohort members were sampled while nominally healthy, although unrecorded immune exposures were likely present. The donor was CMV seronegative and belonged to the group of roughly 330 seronegative cohort members. A peripheral blood sample was collected from each donor, and TCR beta sequencing was performed on peripheral blood mononuclear cells. The Qiagen DNeasy Blood Extraction Kit was used to extract genomic DNA from the blood cell samples. Note on this clone: Its specific antigen is unknown. Base quality data are lacking; no much larger clone is found one base away.

The sequenced sample was PBMCs. Recombination linked TRBV7-9 to TRBJ1-1; perhaps TRBD1 is the D gene, with 6 bases matching. The receptor's source is a young woman in good health and CMV-seronegative. The nucleotide sequence reads as follows: TGTGCCAGCAGGAAGGCAGGGGTGGGGACTGAAGCTTTCTTT. Translated, it reads CASRKAGVGTEAFF. Reference TRBV7-9 and TRBJ1-1 proteins supply the regions before and after the CDR3; the full variable domain is: DTGVSQNPRHKITKRGQNVTFRCDPISEHNRLYWYRQTLGQGPEFLTYFQNEAQLEKSRLLSDRFSAERPKGSFSTLEIQRTEQGDSAMYLCASRKAGVGTEAFFGQGTRLTVV.